This T cell receptor beta chain was identified during a study of Ad26.COV2.S vaccination and SARS-CoV-2 variants. Clones were read by immunoSEQ multiplex PCR, and TCRdb kept only the in-frame ones, dropping some. The sample shows fewer than 400,000 clones, less than 90% of them seen only once. Treatment noted: roughly 19 received Ad26.COV2.S at low or high dose, single or two shots; 5 received placebo; per-sample allocation not given. Sampling was performed 63 days after the first vaccine or placebo injection. A Boston donor was an adult aged 18-55 years. The vaccine antigen was prefusion-stabilized Wuhan SARS-CoV-2 spike. Study-wide findings and caveats: Reportedly, spike-specific CD8+ and CD4+ T cell responses achieved substantial breadth once vaccination had taken place. Similar non-spike TCR breadth was seen in vaccine and placebo recipients.

V was shortened by 8 bases and J by 1 base, with 11 bases between the two germline ends. CDR1 is MNHEY, CDR2 SVGAGI, per germline. The CDR3 has 13 amino acids. Concerning this clone: What it binds is unknown.

This chain joins TRBV6-5 and TRBJ1-1, with no clear D. The starting material was peripheral blood, obtained in a trial of Ad26.COV2.S vaccine versus placebo. The clonotype originates from a person aged 18-65 years who received the Ad26.COV2.S COVID-19 vaccine or a placebo. The CDR3 spells CASLETRNTEAFF. CDR3 bases: TGTGCCAGCCTAGAGACACGGAACACTGAAGCTTTCTTT.